This is a list of T cell receptor beta chains from one sample in a study of identical twins. TCRdb re-called the 5' RACE reads through MiXCR, storing one row per CDR3 protein. The table lists approximately 220,000 distinct CDR3 sequences, around 10% of them singletons. Material: memory (CD45RO+) T cells sorted from blood. All receptors come from a woman between 18 and 29 years old in good health. Each CDR3 is given with its conserved first and last residue. D genes are given only for firm matches.

d_gene: .; j_gene: TRBJ2-1; v_gene: TRBV5-1; CDR3aa: CASSLPSERPREEQFF
d_gene: .; j_gene: TRBJ2-2; v_gene: TRBV5-1; CDR3aa: CASSLLSTTSGELFF
d_gene: .; j_gene: TRBJ2-3; v_gene: TRBV20-1; CDR3aa: CSALDFRTDTQYF
d_gene: TRBD2; j_gene: TRBJ2-3; v_gene: TRBV20-1; CDR3aa: CSARARGRAWGTDTQYF
d_gene: .; j_gene: TRBJ1-5; v_gene: TRBV11-2; CDR3aa: CASSSDGAHRQPQHF
d_gene: TRBD2; j_gene: TRBJ2-1; v_gene: TRBV6-2/TRBV6-3; CDR3aa: CASSYSGLAGVGEQFF
d_gene: .; j_gene: TRBJ2-7; v_gene: TRBV20-1; CDR3aa: CSASGPGVLSYEQYF
d_gene: TRBD1; j_gene: TRBJ2-6; v_gene: TRBV6-1; CDR3aa: CASKAPQGDPSGANVLTF
d_gene: .; j_gene: TRBJ2-3; v_gene: TRBV20-1; CDR3aa: CSAYDRGTDTQYF
d_gene: .; j_gene: TRBJ2-7; v_gene: TRBV2; CDR3aa: CASSGDKSYEQYF
d_gene: .; j_gene: TRBJ1-5; v_gene: TRBV9; CDR3aa: CASSVGTSNQPQHF
d_gene: .; j_gene: TRBJ1-6; v_gene: TRBV20-1; CDR3aa: CSAKSGVDNSPLHF
d_gene: .; j_gene: TRBJ1-2; v_gene: TRBV19; CDR3aa: CASNGVYGYTF
d_gene: TRBD1; j_gene: TRBJ1-6; v_gene: TRBV4-1; CDR3aa: CASSQDPGQNNSPLHF
d_gene: .; j_gene: TRBJ2-7; v_gene: TRBV20-1; CDR3aa: CSATGLLMGEYEQYF
d_gene: .; j_gene: TRBJ1-4; v_gene: TRBV3-1; CDR3aa: CASSQVTRRAHEKLFF
d_gene: .; j_gene: TRBJ1-2; v_gene: TRBV10-3; CDR3aa: CAISGVDYGYTF
d_gene: .; j_gene: TRBJ2-6; v_gene: TRBV20-1; CDR3aa: CSAGSSGANVLTF
d_gene: TRBD2; j_gene: TRBJ2-1; v_gene: TRBV3-1; CDR3aa: CASSPQTSGNEQFF
d_gene: .; j_gene: TRBJ1-2; v_gene: TRBV2; CDR3aa: CASFGQGRVGYTF
d_gene: .; j_gene: TRBJ2-1; v_gene: TRBV5-1; CDR3aa: CASSLVSSMDEQFF
d_gene: .; j_gene: TRBJ2-7; v_gene: TRBV6-6; CDR3aa: CASRKRGEQYF
d_gene: .; j_gene: TRBJ1-1; v_gene: TRBV7-9; CDR3aa: CASSLALSGNTEAFF
d_gene: .; j_gene: TRBJ2-7; v_gene: TRBV9; CDR3aa: CASSLEGVGSYEQYF
d_gene: .; j_gene: TRBJ1-2; v_gene: TRBV5-1; CDR3aa: CASSLEGDGYTF
d_gene: .; j_gene: TRBJ2-7; v_gene: TRBV18; CDR3aa: CASSPVGAGADEQYF
d_gene: .; j_gene: TRBJ2-7; v_gene: TRBV5-5; CDR3aa: CAISPGQGLDEQYF
d_gene: .; j_gene: TRBJ2-5; v_gene: TRBV12-3/TRBV12-4; CDR3aa: CASTLGPETQYF
d_gene: .; j_gene: TRBJ2-1; v_gene: TRBV9; CDR3aa: CASSVGHRQGLDNEQFF
d_gene: TRBD2; j_gene: TRBJ2-3; v_gene: TRBV5-1; CDR3aa: CASGTRTSGRTDTQYF
d_gene: TRBD1; j_gene: TRBJ1-1; v_gene: TRBV5-1; CDR3aa: CASGLQGASTEAFF
d_gene: TRBD2; j_gene: TRBJ2-2; v_gene: TRBV5-1; CDR3aa: CASSLTPGLSGELFF
d_gene: .; j_gene: TRBJ1-2; v_gene: TRBV15; CDR3aa: CATSRPGLDYGYTF
d_gene: TRBD1; j_gene: TRBJ2-7; v_gene: TRBV6-1; CDR3aa: CASTGTGLTYEQYF
d_gene: .; j_gene: TRBJ1-4; v_gene: TRBV7-9; CDR3aa: CASSLSSRGVEKLFF
d_gene: .; j_gene: TRBJ1-1; v_gene: TRBV12-3/TRBV12-4; CDR3aa: CASSLEVASTEAFF
d_gene: .; j_gene: TRBJ1-1; v_gene: TRBV6-5; CDR3aa: CASSYISSTFGTEAFF
d_gene: .; j_gene: TRBJ1-2; v_gene: TRBV9; CDR3aa: CASSPEKSGYGYTF
d_gene: TRBD1; j_gene: TRBJ1-1; v_gene: TRBV20-1; CDR3aa: CSARTGMNTEAFF
d_gene: TRBD1; j_gene: TRBJ1-1; v_gene: TRBV5-4; CDR3aa: CASSLGNTGAPAFF
d_gene: .; j_gene: TRBJ2-1; v_gene: TRBV20-1; CDR3aa: CSARGWGGLNEQFF
d_gene: .; j_gene: TRBJ2-2; v_gene: TRBV6-5; CDR3aa: CASSYYLSYTGELFF
d_gene: TRBD1; j_gene: TRBJ2-7; v_gene: TRBV5-6; CDR3aa: CASSPGTGASEQYF
d_gene: .; j_gene: TRBJ2-7; v_gene: TRBV12-3/TRBV12-4; CDR3aa: CASWVAYEQYF
d_gene: .; j_gene: TRBJ2-1; v_gene: TRBV5-1; CDR3aa: CASSFGRYNEQFF
d_gene: .; j_gene: TRBJ2-2; v_gene: TRBV15; CDR3aa: CATSLRGGPGELFF
d_gene: TRBD2; j_gene: TRBJ2-6; v_gene: TRBV5-1; CDR3aa: CASSLRGTTSGANVLTF
d_gene: TRBD2; j_gene: TRBJ2-3; v_gene: TRBV7-2; CDR3aa: CASSLSGRALADTQYF
d_gene: TRBD1; j_gene: TRBJ1-5; v_gene: TRBV24-1; CDR3aa: CATSDSTGLQHF
d_gene: .; j_gene: TRBJ1-6; v_gene: TRBV20-1; CDR3aa: CSARIGTYFYNSPLHF
d_gene: .; j_gene: TRBJ2-3; v_gene: TRBV12-3/TRBV12-4; CDR3aa: CASSSASQGRTDTQYF
d_gene: .; j_gene: TRBJ2-5; v_gene: TRBV11-1; CDR3aa: CASSTRSVGQETQYF
d_gene: TRBD2; j_gene: TRBJ2-5; v_gene: TRBV3-1; CDR3aa: CASSQNLAGEPPRETQYF
d_gene: .; j_gene: TRBJ2-5; v_gene: TRBV7-3; CDR3aa: CASSPLGLQETQYF
d_gene: .; j_gene: TRBJ2-3; v_gene: TRBV15; CDR3aa: CATSRGTQQDTQYF